This T cell receptor beta chain appears in the sequencing data of a study of blood T cell repertoires in COVID-19. Study at large: Specimens from acute and convalescent COVID-19 originated in the United States, Italy and Spain. Sample material is recorded as cDNA or gDNA derived from T cells, B-cell-depleted T cells, or PBMCs.

Clones were read by immunoSEQ multiplex PCR, and TCRdb kept only the in-frame ones, dropping some. The profile covers some 270,000 clones, with 84% appearing a single time and more than 1.5% taken by the ten largest. This clonotype was obtained from a woman aged 40-49 years who had recovered from COVID-19. The sample taken for sequencing was peripheral blood.

This CDR3 is CASSQLGGQGDYEQYF. The CDR3 nucleotides are TGTGCCAGCAGCCAGCTTGGGGGACAGGGAGACTACGAGCAGTACTTC. The chain combines TRBV5-6 with TRBJ2-7, with TRBD1 matching 9 bases. Germline V lookup: CDR1 SGHDT, CDR2 YYEEEE. The CDR3 loop spans 16 amino acids. V lost 4 bases and J lost 3; bases outside the gene matches: 11.